This T cell receptor (beta chain) was profiled in a study of cytomegalovirus exposure and HLA in healthy donors. The CDR3 is 13 residues long. Trimming at V came to 6 bases and at J to 3 bases, leaving 4 bases not matched to a gene. Germline CDR1 and CDR2: LNHDA and SQIVND (reference sequence). Sequencing used immunoSEQ multiplex PCR; TCRdb keeps in-frame clones, though not all of them. The sample contains some 88,000 clones, roughly 96% of which appear only once. The sample taken for sequencing was PBMCs. The chain links TRBV19 to TRBJ1-2; TRBD1 matches at 7 bases. The receptor was derived from a man aged 18 to 29 in good health and CMV-seronegative. CDR3 sequence (DNA): TGTGCCAGTAGCCCCGACAGGGACTATGGCTACACCTTC. Protein product: CASSPDRDYGYTF.